This T cell receptor beta chain was sequenced for a study of control samples from healthy donors and cancer patients (dated by TCRdb to 2018 to 2021). A remark on this clone: The clone's antigen remains unknown. No qualities accompany the bases; no much larger clone lies one base away.

The CDR3, cysteine through phenylalanine, is 17 amino acids long. CDR3 DNA is the only sequence kept; it has 51 bases, read in frame from the first base. V sheds 6 bases and J sheds 3 bases, leaving 23 bases between their ends. CDR1 and CDR2 are drawn from the germline V gene (reference sequence): LNHDA, SQIVND. Libraries were made using the immunoSEQ multiplex PCR assay. TCRdb holds this immuneACCESS table with in-frame rearrangements only. Some clones are missing; in checked studies, unresolved V genes explain under half, and the rest has no known cause. This sample has more than 95,000 clones in its table, and around nine tenths of those were observed once. Clones ranked in the top ten supply 2% to 2.5% of the sample.

The rearranged chain carries TRBV19 and TRBJ1-1, with the identity of the D gene unclear. Sequencing was done on a sample of blood. This sequence originates from a woman aged 70 to 79 in good health. The sequenced DNA is TGTGCCAGTAGAATATCGGCGGCTCGGGTTTTGGACACTGAAGCTTTCTTT. This sequence encodes CASRISAARVLDTEAFF.